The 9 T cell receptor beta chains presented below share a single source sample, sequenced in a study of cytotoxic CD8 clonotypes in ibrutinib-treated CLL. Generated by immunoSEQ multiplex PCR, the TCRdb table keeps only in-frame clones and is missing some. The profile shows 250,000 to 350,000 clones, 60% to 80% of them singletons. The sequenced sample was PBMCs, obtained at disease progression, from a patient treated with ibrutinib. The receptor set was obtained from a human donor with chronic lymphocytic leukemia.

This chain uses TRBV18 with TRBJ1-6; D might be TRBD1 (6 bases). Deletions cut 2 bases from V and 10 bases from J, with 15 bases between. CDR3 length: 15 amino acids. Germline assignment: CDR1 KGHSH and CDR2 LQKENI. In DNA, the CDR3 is TGTGCCAGCTCACCATCGGGGGCGAACAGATCACCCCTCCACTTT. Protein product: CASSPSGANRSPLHF.

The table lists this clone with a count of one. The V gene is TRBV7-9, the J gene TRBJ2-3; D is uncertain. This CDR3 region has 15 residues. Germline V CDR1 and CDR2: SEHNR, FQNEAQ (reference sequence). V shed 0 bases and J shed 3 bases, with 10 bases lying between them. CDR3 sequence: CASSLAFAVTDTQYF. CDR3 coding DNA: TGTGCCAGCAGCTTAGCGTTCGCGGTAACAGATACGCAGTATTTT. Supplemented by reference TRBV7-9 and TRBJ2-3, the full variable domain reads DTGVSQNPRHKITKRGQNVTFRCDPISEHNRLYWYRQTLGQGPEFLTYFQNEAQLEKSRLLSDRFSAERPKGSFSTLEIQRTEQGDSAMYLCASSLAFAVTDTQYFGPGTRLTVL.

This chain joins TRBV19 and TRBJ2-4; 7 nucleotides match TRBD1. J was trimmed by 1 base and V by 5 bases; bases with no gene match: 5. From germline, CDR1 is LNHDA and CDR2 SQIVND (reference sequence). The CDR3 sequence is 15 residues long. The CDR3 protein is CASSFPQGAKNIQYF. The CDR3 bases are TGTGCCAGTAGTTTCCCACAGGGGGCCAAAAACATTCAGTACTTC.

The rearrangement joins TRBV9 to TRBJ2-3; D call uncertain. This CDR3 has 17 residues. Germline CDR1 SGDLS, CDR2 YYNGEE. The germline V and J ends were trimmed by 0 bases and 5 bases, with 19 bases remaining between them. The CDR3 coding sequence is TGTGCCAGCAGCGTAGGTCCTGCGGCCTCCCTACAAGATACGCAGTATTTT. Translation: CASSVGPAASLQDTQYF.

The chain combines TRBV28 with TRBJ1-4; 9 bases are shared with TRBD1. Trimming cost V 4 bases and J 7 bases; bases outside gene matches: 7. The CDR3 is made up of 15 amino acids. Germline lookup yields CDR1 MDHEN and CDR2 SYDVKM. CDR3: CASSSDRDRAEKLFF. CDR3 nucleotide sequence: TGTGCCAGCAGTTCCGACCGGGACAGGGCTGAAAAACTGTTTTTT.

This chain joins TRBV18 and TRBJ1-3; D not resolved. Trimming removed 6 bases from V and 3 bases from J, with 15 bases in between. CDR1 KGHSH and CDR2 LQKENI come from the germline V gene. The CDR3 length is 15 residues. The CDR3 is CASSPVGFFGNTIYF. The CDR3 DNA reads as TGTGCCAGCTCCCCGGTGGGTTTTTTTGGAAACACCATATATTTT.

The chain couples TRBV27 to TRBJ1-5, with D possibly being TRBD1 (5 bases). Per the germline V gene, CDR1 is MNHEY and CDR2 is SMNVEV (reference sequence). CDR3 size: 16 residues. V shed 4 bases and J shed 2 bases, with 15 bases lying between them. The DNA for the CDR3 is TGTGCCAGCAGTTCCGGGGGTCCGATGGGCAATCAGCCCCAGCATTTT. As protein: CASSSGGPMGNQPQHF.

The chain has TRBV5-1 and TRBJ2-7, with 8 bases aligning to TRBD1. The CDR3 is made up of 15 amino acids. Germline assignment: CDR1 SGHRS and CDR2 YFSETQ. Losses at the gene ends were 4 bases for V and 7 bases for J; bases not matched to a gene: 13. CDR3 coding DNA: TGCGCCAGCAGCGCCCCGGGGCAGGGGGCGTGGGAGCAGTACTTC. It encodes CASSAPGQGAWEQYF.

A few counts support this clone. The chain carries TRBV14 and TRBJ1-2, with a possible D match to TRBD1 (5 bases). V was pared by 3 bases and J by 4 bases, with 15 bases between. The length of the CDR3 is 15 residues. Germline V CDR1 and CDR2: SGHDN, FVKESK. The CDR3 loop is CASSHGGLSPYGYTF. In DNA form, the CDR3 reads TGTGCCAGCAGCCATGGGGGTCTATCCCCCTATGGCTACACCTTC.